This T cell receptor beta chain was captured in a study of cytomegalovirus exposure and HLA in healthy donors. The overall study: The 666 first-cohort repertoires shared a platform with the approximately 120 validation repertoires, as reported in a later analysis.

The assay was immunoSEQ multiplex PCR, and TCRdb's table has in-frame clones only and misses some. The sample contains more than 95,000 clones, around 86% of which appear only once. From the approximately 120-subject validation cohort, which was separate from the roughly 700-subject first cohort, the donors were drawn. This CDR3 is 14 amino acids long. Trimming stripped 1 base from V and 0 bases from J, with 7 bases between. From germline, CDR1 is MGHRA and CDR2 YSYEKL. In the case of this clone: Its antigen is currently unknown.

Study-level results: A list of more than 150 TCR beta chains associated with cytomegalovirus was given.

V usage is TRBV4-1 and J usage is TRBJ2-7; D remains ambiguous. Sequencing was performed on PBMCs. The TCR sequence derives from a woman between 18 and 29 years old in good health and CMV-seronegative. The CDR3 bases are TGCGCCAGCAGCCAAGGCGCCTCCTCCTACGAGCAGTACTTC. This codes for CASSQGASSYEQYF.